These 27 T cell receptor beta chains originate from one sample sequenced in a study of spatial heterogeneity in lung cancer. A single record per CDR3 protein comes from TCRdb applying MiXCR to the 5' RACE reads. The repertoire consists of about 11,000 distinct CDR3 sequences, with roughly a quarter occurring once and the leading ten covering about 35%. Time point of the sample: sample taken at primary tumor resection. Sequencing was performed on whole RNA extracted from tumor and nontumor lung tissue, or from frozen PBMC, and the material was left unsorted. The input for sequencing was PBMCs, taken at surgery. These receptors were taken from a female donor with early-stage non-small cell lung cancer.

This chain uses TRBV28 with TRBJ2-3; no clear D gene. Trimming cost V 5 bases and J 1 base, with 7 bases left between them. The CDR3 extends over 13 amino acids. The germline V gene encodes CDR1 MDHEN and CDR2 SYDVKM. The CDR3 DNA sequence: TGTGCCAGCAGTGGGCAGGGCACAGATACGCAGTATTTT. It translates to CASSGQGTDTQYF.

By share, this clonotype counts as medium-sized (0.01 to 0.1%). The CDR3 nucleotides read TGTGCCAGCAGCCCTATCGGGGTTCAGATGACCGGGGAGCTGTTTTTT. This sequence encodes CASSPIGVQMTGELFF. V and J are TRBV4-2 and TRBJ2-2, with a tentative D call TRBD2 (5 bases). The CDR3 has 16 residues. The ends were cut back, 4 bases at V and 5 bases at J, with 17 bases in the middle. Looked up from germline, CDR1 is LGHNA and CDR2 is YNFKEQ.

The table lists this clonotype with a few counts. V usage is TRBV5-6 and J usage is TRBJ2-3; D ambiguous. V lost 2 bases and J 0 bases, leaving 22 bases between the germline ends. The CDR3 length is 19 residues. Germline V gene sequence: CDR1 SGHDT, CDR2 YYEEEE. The CDR3 DNA follows: TGTGCCAGCAGCTTTAGGTGGGCTTCTTACCGAGGAAGCACAGATACGCAGTATTTT. Its translation is CASSFRWASYRGSTDTQYF.

By frequency in the sample, this clonotype is medium-sized. V usage is TRBV18 and J usage is TRBJ2-7, with D perhaps assigned TRBD1 or TRBD2 (5 bases each). Germline CDR1 is KGHSH and CDR2 is LQKENI. V dropped 2 bases and J dropped 3 bases, with 11 bases sitting between them. The CDR3 is 14 amino acids. The CDR3 loop is CASSPSRGSYEQYF. The CDR3 nucleotides are TGTGCCAGCTCACCATCCCGGGGCAGCTACGAGCAGTACTTC. The entire variable domain, with the rest obtained from reference TRBV18 and TRBJ2-7, is as follows: NAGVMQNPRHLVRRRGQEARLRCSPMKGHSHVYWYRQLPEEGLKFMVYLQKENIIDESGMPKERFSAEFPKEGPSILRIQQVVRGDSAAYFCASSPSRGSYEQYFGPGTRLTVT.

This clonotype was counted at least ten times. The rearrangement links TRBV12-3 or TRBV12-4 to TRBJ2-7; no definite D call. The CDR3 has 13 amino acids. V dropped 5 bases and J dropped 7 bases, with 15 bases sitting between them. The CDR3 here is CASSPGRQDEQYF. CDR3 in DNA: TGTGCCAGCAGTCCAGGTCGGCAGGATGAGCAGTACTTC.

This clonotype was counted many times. J is TRBJ1-1 and V is TRBV10-1; a possible D gene is TRBD1 (5 bases). The CDR3 loop spans 14 amino acids. Germline V gives CDR1 WNHNN, CDR2 SYGVQD (reference sequence). The germline V and J ends were trimmed by 3 bases and 7 bases, with 15 bases remaining between them. The CDR3 loop reads CASSEYLEGLEAFF. The CDR3 coding sequence is TGCGCCAGCAGTGAATATTTGGAGGGGCTTGAAGCTTTCTTT.

The table lists this clonotype with a few counts. This chain joins TRBV7-8 and TRBJ2-1, with D perhaps TRBD1 (5 bases). The CDR3 has 15 amino acids. Looked up from germline, CDR1 is SGHVS and CDR2 is FQNEAQ. Trimming took 0 bases from V and 4 from J, leaving 10 bases between them. The CDR3 sequence is CASSLAGASYNEQFF. CDR3 nucleotides: TGTGCCAGCAGCTTAGCTGGGGCTAGTTACAATGAGCAGTTCTTC.

This clonotype was seen more than once but under ten times. The chain has TRBV3-1 and TRBJ1-4, with no clear D. Trimming took 2 bases from V and 8 from J, leaving 3 bases between them. Looked up from germline, CDR1 is LGHDT and CDR2 is YNNKEL (reference sequence). The CDR3 spans 11 residues. CDR3 sequence: CASSQMEKLFF. Here the CDR3 DNA reads TGTGCCAGCAGCCAAATGGAAAAACTGTTTTTT. The variable domain in full, with the rest retrieved from reference TRBV3-1 and TRBJ1-4, is DTAVSQTPKYLVTQMGNDKSIKCEQNLGHDTMYWYKQDSKKFLKIMFSYNNKELIINETVPNRFSPKSPDKAHLNLHINSLELGDSAVYFCASSQMEKLFFGSGTQLSVL.

The gene calls are TRBV6-1 and TRBJ2-1; D remains unclear. Germline V gene lookup returns CDR1 MNHNS and CDR2 SASEGT. The CDR3 covers 14 residues. Trimming left V 6 bases short and J 1 base short, with 10 bases between. The CDR3 loop reads CASSLVGSYNEQFF. The CDR3 nucleotides are TGTGCCAGCAGCCTTGTAGGGTCCTACAATGAGCAGTTCTTC.

This clonotype is judged medium-sized. This chain connects TRBV7-9 to TRBJ2-1, with a weak D call TRBD1 (6 bases). There are 16 residues in the CDR3. V lost 2 bases and J 4 bases, leaving 15 bases between the germline ends. Germline V gene data show CDR1 as SEHNR and CDR2 as FQNEAQ (reference sequence). CDR3 DNA sequence: TGTGCCAGCAGCTTATTGGGGACATCGGGGTACAATGAGCAGTTCTTC. Amino acids: CASSLLGTSGYNEQFF.

The sample holds many counts of this clonotype. The rearrangement links TRBV9 to TRBJ2-6; 8 nucleotides agree with TRBD1. V was clipped by 3 bases and J by 0 bases; unmatched bases: 11. CDR3 length: 19 residues. Germline-derived CDR1 and CDR2 are SGDLS and YYNGEE. CDR3 region: CASSARRDRPSSGANVLTF. The CDR3 DNA reads as TGTGCCAGCAGCGCGAGGAGGGACAGGCCGAGCTCTGGGGCCAACGTCCTGACTTTC.

CDR3 in DNA: TGTGCCTGGGCAGGGGTAGGGGTCAATGAGCAGTTCTTC. Its translation is CAWAGVGVNEQFF. The V gene is TRBV30, the J gene TRBJ2-1; a possible D gene is TRBD1 (6 bases). Germline CDR1 GTSNPN, CDR2 SVGIG (reference sequence). With 5 bases removed from V and 6 bases from J, the gap between germline ends came to 14 bases. The CDR3 spans 13 residues.

This clonotype has at least ten counts. The rearrangement joins TRBV5-1 to TRBJ1-1, with D hard to call. The CDR3 loop spans 15 amino acids. V was clipped by 0 bases and J by 3 bases, with 12 bases between them. The germline V gene encodes CDR1 SGHRS and CDR2 YFSETQ. CDR3 sequence: CASSLGPEGYTEAFF. The CDR3 DNA reads TGCGCCAGCAGCTTGGGTCCGGAAGGTTACACTGAAGCTTTCTTT.

In this sample, this clonotype is medium-sized. One end of the junction is discordant with germline, which a read error may explain. Here the CDR3 DNA reads TGTGCCAGCAGCTTATCGGGCCACGACACCATCTTC. This encodes CASSLSGHDTIF. The J gene is TRBJ2-7, the V gene TRBV7-9; D is uncertain. The CDR3 is 12 amino acids. Per germline, CDR1 SEHNR and CDR2 FQNEAQ (reference sequence).

The V and J genes are TRBV7-2 and TRBJ2-7; the match to TRBD2 covers 7 bases. CDR3 size: 16 residues. Germline CDR1 is SGHTA and CDR2 is FQGNSA. The V gene end was trimmed by 4 bases and the J gene end by 2 bases; junction bases not matched to a gene: 11. DNA for the CDR3: TGTGCCAGCAGCTCAGAGTTAGCGGGTGCCGCCTACGAGCAGTACTTC. It codes for CASSSELAGAAYEQYF.

This clonotype counts as medium-sized. The chain employs TRBV11-2 and TRBJ2-3; D is ambiguous. Between the trimmed V and J ends, which lost 5 bases and 4 bases, there was a span of 19 bases. CDR3 size: 16 residues. Per germline, CDR1 SGHAT and CDR2 FQNNGV. The CDR3 sequence is CASSDPRARGPDTQYF. CDR3 sequence (DNA): TGTGCCAGCAGCGACCCCCGAGCACGAGGCCCAGATACGCAGTATTTT.

A few counts support this clonotype. The genes are TRBV3-1 and TRBJ2-3; D possibly corresponds to TRBD2 (5 bases). Trimming removed 4 bases from V and 0 bases from J, with 14 bases in between. This CDR3 region has 16 residues. Germline V gene lookup returns CDR1 LGHDT and CDR2 YNNKEL (reference sequence). The CDR3 sequence is CASSPADFPSTDTQYF. In nucleotides, the CDR3 is TGTGCCAGCAGCCCCGCGGACTTTCCTAGCACAGATACGCAGTATTTT.

This clonotype has just a few counts. V gene TRBV29-1 combines with J gene TRBJ2-7; a possible D gene is TRBD1 (5 bases). Germline V CDR1 and CDR2: SQVTM, ANQGSEA. This CDR3 has 13 residues. With 4 bases removed from V and 0 bases from J, the gap between germline ends came to 10 bases. CDR3 loop: CSVGHRSSYEQYF. For the CDR3, the DNA is TGCAGCGTTGGGCACAGGAGCTCCTACGAGCAGTACTTC.

This clonotype was seen at least ten times. The chain couples TRBV29-1 to TRBJ1-2, with 7 bases identical to TRBD1. The V gene's germline CDR1 is SQVTM and CDR2 ANQGSEA. The CDR3 loop spans 14 amino acids. J gave up 3 bases and V 5 bases, and 9 bases lay outside the gene matches. The CDR3 loop is CSVLPTGKDYGYTF. For the CDR3, the DNA is TGCAGCGTTCTACCGACAGGGAAGGACTATGGCTACACCTTC.

This clonotype came up many times. The chain links TRBV19 to TRBJ1-2, with D uncertain. Germline-derived CDR1 and CDR2 are LNHDA and SQIVND (reference sequence). This CDR3 spans 14 amino acids. Trimming took off 5 bases at V and 5 bases at J, with 15 bases between the two ends. CDR3 in amino acids: CASSHDWKPYGYTF. In DNA form, the CDR3 reads TGTGCCAGTAGTCACGACTGGAAGCCGTATGGCTACACCTTC.

Points on this clonotype: A much larger clonotype is one base distant, so this may be a read error. This chain links TRBV6-6 with TRBJ2-2, with D perhaps matching TRBD2 (5 bases). The CDR3 has 13 amino acids. Germline V gives CDR1 MNHNY, CDR2 SVGAGI (reference sequence). The DNA for the CDR3 is TGTGCCAGCAGTCGGTCATACTCCGGGGAGCAGTTTTTT. This sequence encodes CASSRSYSGEQFF.

This clonotype ranks as medium-sized. The chain is built from TRBV3-1 and TRBJ1-1; D gene ambiguous. Germline V lookup: CDR1 LGHDT, CDR2 YNNKEL (reference sequence). The CDR3 is 13 residues long. V shed 3 bases and J shed 1 base, with 6 bases lying between them. This chain's CDR3 is CASSQRQNTEAFF. In DNA, the CDR3 is TGTGCCAGCAGCCAGAGACAGAACACTGAAGCTTTCTTT.

By its share, this clonotype is medium-sized. The chain carries TRBV29-1 and TRBJ2-1; D may be TRBD1 (6 bases). This CDR3 region has 13 residues. CDR1 SQVTM and CDR2 ANQGSEA come from the germline V gene. V was pared by 7 bases and J by 4 bases, with 14 bases between. CDR3 protein: CSALTGKYNEQFF. The CDR3 DNA follows: TGCAGCGCCCTGACAGGAAAGTACAATGAGCAGTTCTTC.

This clonotype showed up just a few times. The V call is TRBV4-3, the J call TRBJ2-3; maybe TRBD2 (7 bases). CDR1 and CDR2 (germline): LGHNA, YSLEER. This CDR3 is built from 17 residues. The V end was cut by 0 bases, the J end by 6 bases, with 19 bases between. The CDR3 sequence is CASSQERRDYQGDTQYF. The CDR3 bases are TGCGCCAGCAGCCAAGAAAGACGGGACTACCAGGGGGATACGCAGTATTTT.

The chain links TRBV12-3 or TRBV12-4 to TRBJ1-5, with D possibly matching TRBD1 (5 bases). With 6 bases removed from V and 6 bases from J, the gap between germline ends came to 12 bases. The CDR3 is 13 amino acids. The CDR3, as DNA: TGTGCCAGCAGCCCTCAGGGAGGTCAGCCCCAGCATTTT. It translates to CASSPQGGQPQHF.

By sample share, this clonotype is medium-sized. This chain uses TRBV7-2 with TRBJ2-1, with a possible D match to TRBD2 (5 bases). The CDR3 has 12 amino acids. V was pared by 1 base and J by 9 bases, with 7 bases between. Germline-derived CDR1 and CDR2 are SGHTA and FQGNSA. The CDR3 DNA follows: TGTGCCAGCAGCTTAGTCCGGGGTGAGCAGTTCTTC. Protein sequence: CASSLVRGEQFF. Full variable domain (remainder filled in from reference TRBV7-2 and TRBJ2-1): GAGVSQSPSNKVTEKGKDVELRCDPISGHTALYWYRQSLGQGLEFLIYFQGNSAPDKSGLPSDRFSAERTGGSVSTLTIQRTQQEDSAVYLCASSLVRGEQFFGPGTRLTVL.

The J gene is TRBJ2-7, the V gene TRBV20-1; tentative D call: TRBD1 (6 bases). CDR1 is DFQATT, CDR2 SNEGSKA, per germline (reference sequence). Trimming pared 3 bases from V and 3 bases from J, leaving 15 bases between. The CDR3 spans 14 residues. CDR3 DNA sequence: TGCAGTGCTAGCCGAGAACAGGGCGTCTACGAGCAGTACTTC. This encodes CSASREQGVYEQYF.